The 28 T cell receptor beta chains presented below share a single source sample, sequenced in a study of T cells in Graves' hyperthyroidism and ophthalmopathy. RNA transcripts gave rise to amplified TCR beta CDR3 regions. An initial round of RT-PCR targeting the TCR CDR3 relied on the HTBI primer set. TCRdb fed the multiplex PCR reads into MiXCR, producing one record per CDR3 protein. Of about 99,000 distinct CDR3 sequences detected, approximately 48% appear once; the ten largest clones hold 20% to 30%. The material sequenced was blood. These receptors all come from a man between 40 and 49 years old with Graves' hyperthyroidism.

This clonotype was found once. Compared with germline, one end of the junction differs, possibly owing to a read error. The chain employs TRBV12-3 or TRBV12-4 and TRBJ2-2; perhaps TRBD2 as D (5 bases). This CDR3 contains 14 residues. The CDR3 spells CASSDRRNTGELSF. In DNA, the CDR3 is TGTGCCAGCAGTGACCGTAGAAACACCGGGGAGCTGTCTTTT.

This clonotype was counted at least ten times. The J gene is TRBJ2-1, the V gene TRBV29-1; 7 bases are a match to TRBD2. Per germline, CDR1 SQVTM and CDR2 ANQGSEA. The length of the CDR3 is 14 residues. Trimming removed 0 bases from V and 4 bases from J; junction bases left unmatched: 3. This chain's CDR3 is CSVEEGREYNEQFF. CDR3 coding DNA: TGCAGCGTTGAAGAAGGGCGGGAGTACAATGAGCAGTTCTTC.

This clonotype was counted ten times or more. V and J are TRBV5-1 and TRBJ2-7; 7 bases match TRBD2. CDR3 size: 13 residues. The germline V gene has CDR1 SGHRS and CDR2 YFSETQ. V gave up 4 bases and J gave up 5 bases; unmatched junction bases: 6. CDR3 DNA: TGCGCCAGCAGCCCGCTGGCGGGAGACGAGCAGTACTTC. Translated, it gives CASSPLAGDEQYF.

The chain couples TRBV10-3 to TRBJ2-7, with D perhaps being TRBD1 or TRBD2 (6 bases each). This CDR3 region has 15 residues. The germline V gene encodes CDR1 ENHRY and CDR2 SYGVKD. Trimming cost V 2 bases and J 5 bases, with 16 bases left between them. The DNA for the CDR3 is TGTGCCATCAGTGAGACACAGGGCCGGGGGAACGAGCAGTACTTC. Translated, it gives CAISETQGRGNEQYF.

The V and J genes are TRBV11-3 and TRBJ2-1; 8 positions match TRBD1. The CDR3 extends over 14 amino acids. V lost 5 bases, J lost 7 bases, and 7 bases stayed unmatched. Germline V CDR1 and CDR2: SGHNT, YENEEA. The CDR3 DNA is TGTGCCAGCAGCGCCAGACAGGGGATGAATGAGCAGTTCTTC. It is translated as CASSARQGMNEQFF.

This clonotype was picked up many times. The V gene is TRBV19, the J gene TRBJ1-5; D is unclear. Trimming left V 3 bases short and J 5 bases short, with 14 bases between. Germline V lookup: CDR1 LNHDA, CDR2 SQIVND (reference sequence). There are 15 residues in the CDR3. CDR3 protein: CASSIGYSGHQPQHF. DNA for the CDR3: TGTGCCAGTAGTATCGGGTACAGCGGGCATCAGCCCCAGCATTTT.

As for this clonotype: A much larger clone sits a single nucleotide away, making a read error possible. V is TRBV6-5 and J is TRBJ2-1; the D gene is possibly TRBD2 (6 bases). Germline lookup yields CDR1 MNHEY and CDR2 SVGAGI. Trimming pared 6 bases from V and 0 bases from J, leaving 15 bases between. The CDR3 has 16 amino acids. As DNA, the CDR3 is TGTGCCAGCAGCTTCACCGCGGAGGGCTCCTACAATGAGCAGTTCTTC. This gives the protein CASSFTAEGSYNEQFF.

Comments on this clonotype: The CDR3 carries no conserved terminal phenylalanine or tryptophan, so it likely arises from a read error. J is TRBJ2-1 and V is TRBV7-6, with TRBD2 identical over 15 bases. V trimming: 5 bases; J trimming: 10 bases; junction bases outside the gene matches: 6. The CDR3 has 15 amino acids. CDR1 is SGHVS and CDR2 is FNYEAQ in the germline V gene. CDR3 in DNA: TGTGCCAGCAGCGGACTAGCGGGAGGGCCAAAGGAGCAGTTCCTC. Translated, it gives CASSGLAGGPKEQFL.

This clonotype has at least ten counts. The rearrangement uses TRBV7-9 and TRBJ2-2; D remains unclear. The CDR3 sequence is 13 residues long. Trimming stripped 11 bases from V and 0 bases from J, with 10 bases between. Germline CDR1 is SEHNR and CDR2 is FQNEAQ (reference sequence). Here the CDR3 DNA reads TGTGCCCTGGGGAACGCGAACACCGGGGAGCTGTTTTTT. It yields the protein CALGNANTGELFF.

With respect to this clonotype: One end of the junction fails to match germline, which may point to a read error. The CDR3 here is CATSVDRGNQQFF. In nucleotides, the CDR3 is TGTGCCACCAGCGTGGACAGGGGCAATCAGCAGTTCTTC. The rearrangement joins TRBV15 to TRBJ2-1; 9 nucleotides match TRBD1. CDR3 length: 13 amino acids. The V gene's germline CDR1 is LNHNV and CDR2 YYDKDF (reference sequence).

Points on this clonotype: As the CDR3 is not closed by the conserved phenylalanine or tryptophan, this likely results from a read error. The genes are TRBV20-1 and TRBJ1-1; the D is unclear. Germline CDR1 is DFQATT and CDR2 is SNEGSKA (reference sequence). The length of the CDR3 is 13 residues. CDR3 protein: CSASLLFNTGAFC. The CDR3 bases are TGCAGTGCTAGCCTTTTATTCAACACTGGAGCTTTCTGT.

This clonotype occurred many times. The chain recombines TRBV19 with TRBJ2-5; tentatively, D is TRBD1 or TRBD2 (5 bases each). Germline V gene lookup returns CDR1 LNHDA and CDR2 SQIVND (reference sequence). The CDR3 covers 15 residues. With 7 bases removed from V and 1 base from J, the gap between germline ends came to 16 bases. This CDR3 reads CASTISGTTQETQYF. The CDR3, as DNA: TGTGCCAGTACCATTTCCGGGACCACCCAAGAGACCCAGTACTTC.

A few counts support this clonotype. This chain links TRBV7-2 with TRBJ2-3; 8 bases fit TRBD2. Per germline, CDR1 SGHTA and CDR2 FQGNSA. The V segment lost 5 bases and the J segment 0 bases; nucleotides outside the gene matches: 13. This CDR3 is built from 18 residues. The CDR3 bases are TGTGCCAGCAGCCTACCGACTAGCGTATACCCTAGCACAGATACGCAGTATTTT. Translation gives CASSLPTSVYPSTDTQYF.

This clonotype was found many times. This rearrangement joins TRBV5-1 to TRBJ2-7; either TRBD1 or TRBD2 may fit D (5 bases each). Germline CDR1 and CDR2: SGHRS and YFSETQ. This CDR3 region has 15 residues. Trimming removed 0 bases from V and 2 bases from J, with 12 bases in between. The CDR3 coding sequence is TGCGCCAGCAGCTTGGCCCGGGACGGCACCTACGAGCAGTACTTC. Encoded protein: CASSLARDGTYEQYF.

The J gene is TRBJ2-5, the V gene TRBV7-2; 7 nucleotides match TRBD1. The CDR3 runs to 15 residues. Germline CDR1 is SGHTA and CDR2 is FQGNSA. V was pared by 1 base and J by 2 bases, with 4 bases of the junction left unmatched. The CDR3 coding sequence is TGTGCCAGCAGCTTAGTACAGGGGTGGCAAGAGACCCAGTACTTC. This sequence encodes CASSLVQGWQETQYF.

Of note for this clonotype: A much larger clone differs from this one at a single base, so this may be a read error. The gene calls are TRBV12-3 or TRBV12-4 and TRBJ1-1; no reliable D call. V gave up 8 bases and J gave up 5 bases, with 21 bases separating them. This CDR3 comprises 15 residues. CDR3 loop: CASLERNSLGTEAFF. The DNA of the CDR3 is TGTGCCAGCCTCGAACGGAATAGTTTGGGAACTGAAGCTTTCTTT.

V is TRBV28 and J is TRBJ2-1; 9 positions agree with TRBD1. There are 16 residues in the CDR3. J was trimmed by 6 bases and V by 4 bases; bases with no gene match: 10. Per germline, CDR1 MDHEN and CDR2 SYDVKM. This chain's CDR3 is CASSSSGTGHGNEQFF. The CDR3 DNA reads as TGTGCCAGCAGTTCCTCCGGGACAGGGCATGGCAATGAGCAGTTCTTC.

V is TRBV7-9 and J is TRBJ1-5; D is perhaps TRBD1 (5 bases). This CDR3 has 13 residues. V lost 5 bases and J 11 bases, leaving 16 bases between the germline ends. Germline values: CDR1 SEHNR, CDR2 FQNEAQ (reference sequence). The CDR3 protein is CASSGDGQETQHF. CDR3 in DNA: TGTGCCAGCAGCGGGGACGGCCAAGAGACCCAGCATTTT.

The CDR3, as DNA: TGCAGTGCTAGAGATCCCACAGGGGGTTCAGGAGAGCAGTTCTTC. This translates into CSARDPTGGSGEQFF. The chain links TRBV20-1 to TRBJ2-1; 8 nucleotides agree with TRBD1. Trimming removed 0 bases from V and 10 bases from J; junction bases left unmatched: 11. CDR3 length: 15 amino acids. In germline, CDR1 is DFQATT, CDR2 SNEGSKA (reference sequence).

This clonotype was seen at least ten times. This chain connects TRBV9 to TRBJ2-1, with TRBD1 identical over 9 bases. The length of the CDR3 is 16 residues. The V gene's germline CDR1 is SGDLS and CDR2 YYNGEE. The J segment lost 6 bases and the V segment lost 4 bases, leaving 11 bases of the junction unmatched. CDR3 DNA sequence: TGTGCCAGCAGCACCGCCGGGACAGGGTCCCTCAATGAGCAGTTCTTC. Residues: CASSTAGTGSLNEQFF.

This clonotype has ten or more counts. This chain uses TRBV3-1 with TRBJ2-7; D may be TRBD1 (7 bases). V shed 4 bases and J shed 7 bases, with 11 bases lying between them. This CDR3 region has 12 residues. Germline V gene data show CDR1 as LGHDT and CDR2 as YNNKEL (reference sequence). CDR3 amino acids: CASSPQGGEQYF. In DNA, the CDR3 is TGTGCCAGCAGCCCCCAGGGGGGAGAGCAGTACTTC.

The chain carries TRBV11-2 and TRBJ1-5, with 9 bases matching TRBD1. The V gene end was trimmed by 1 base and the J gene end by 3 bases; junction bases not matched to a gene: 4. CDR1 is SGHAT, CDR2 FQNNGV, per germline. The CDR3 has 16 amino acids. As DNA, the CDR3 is TGTGCCAGCAGCTTAGTGGGGACAGGGATCAATCAGCCCCAGCATTTT. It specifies CASSLVGTGINQPQHF. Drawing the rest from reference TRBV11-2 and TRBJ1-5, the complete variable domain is EAGVAQSPRYKIIEKRQSVAFWCNPISGHATLYWYQQILGQGPKLLIQFQNNGVVDDSQLPKDRFSAERLKGVDSTLKIQPAKLEDSAVYLCASSLVGTGINQPQHFGDGTRLSIL.

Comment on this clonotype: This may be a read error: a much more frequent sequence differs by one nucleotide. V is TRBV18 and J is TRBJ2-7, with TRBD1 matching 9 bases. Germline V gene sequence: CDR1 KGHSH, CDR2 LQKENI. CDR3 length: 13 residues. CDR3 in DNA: TGTGCCAGCTCACCAGGGACAGGGTACGAGCAGCACTTC. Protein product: CASSPGTGYEQHF.

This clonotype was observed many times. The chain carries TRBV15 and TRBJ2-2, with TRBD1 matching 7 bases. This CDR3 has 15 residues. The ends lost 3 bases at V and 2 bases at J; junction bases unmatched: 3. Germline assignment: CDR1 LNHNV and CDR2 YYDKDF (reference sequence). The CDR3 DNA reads TGTGCCACCAGCAGGGACAGGATTAACACCGGGGAGCTGTTTTTT. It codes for CATSRDRINTGELFF.

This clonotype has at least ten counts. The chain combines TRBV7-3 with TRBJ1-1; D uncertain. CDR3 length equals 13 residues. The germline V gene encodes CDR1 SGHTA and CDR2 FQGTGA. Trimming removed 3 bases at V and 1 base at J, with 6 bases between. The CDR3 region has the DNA TGTGCCAGCAGCTTTTTGCCGAACACTGAAGCTTTCTTT. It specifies CASSFLPNTEAFF.

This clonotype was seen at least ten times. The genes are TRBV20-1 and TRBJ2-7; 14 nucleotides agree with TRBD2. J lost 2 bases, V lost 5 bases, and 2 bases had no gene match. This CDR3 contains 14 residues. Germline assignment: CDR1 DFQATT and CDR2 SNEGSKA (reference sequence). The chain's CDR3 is CSARLAGGTYEQYF. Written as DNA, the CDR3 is TGCAGTGCTCGACTAGCGGGAGGGACCTACGAGCAGTACTTC.

CDR3 sequence reads: CASSLGVGTGAFF. The DNA of the CDR3 is TGTGCCAGCAGCTTGGGGGTCGGCACGGGAGCTTTCTTT. The chain links TRBV5-5 to TRBJ1-1; D gene ambiguous. The CDR3 loop spans 13 amino acids. Germline V gene sequence: CDR1 SGHKS, CDR2 YYEKEE (reference sequence). V gave up 0 bases and J gave up 10 bases, with 13 bases separating them.

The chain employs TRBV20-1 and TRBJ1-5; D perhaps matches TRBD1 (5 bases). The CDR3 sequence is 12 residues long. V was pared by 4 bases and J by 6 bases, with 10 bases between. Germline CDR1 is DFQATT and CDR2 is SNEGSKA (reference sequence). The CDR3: CSATSGGQPQHF. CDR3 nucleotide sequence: TGCAGTGCTACCTCCGGGGGTCAGCCCCAGCATTTT.